These 13 T cell receptor beta chains originate from one sample sequenced in a study of blood T cells in healthy people across ages. It was with a sample-barcoded 5' primer and a J-beta primer mix that a second PCR of roughly 6 to 12 cycles was run. TCRdb reanalysed the 5' RACE reads using MiXCR and keeps one entry per CDR3 protein. The sample consists of about 2 million distinct CDR3 sequences, about 50% of them appearing once. Material: blood. These receptors were obtained from a woman in her thirties or forties in good health.

This clonotype showed up many times. This chain connects TRBV20-1 to TRBJ2-3; D call uncertain. The CDR3 totals 12 residues. V lost 2 bases to trimming and J lost 4 bases, with 7 bases between them. Germline V gene sequence: CDR1 DFQATT, CDR2 SNEGSKA (reference sequence). CDR3 nucleotide sequence: TGCAGTGCTAGACTAGGACCAGATACGCAGTATTTT. Translating gives CSARLGPDTQYF.

The chain combines TRBV28 with TRBJ2-5; TRBD1 aligns across 8 bases. Trimming removed 5 bases from V and 4 bases from J; junction bases left unmatched: 9. The CDR3 extends over 15 amino acids. Germline CDR1 reads MDHEN; CDR2 reads SYDVKM. The CDR3 DNA reads TGTGCCAGCAGTCCCCCGCAGACAGGGGCAGAGACCCAGTACTTC. Translated: CASSPPQTGAETQYF.

The table lists this clonotype with a few counts. The V and J genes are TRBV7-2 and TRBJ2-5; D not certain. Germline CDR1 SGHTA, CDR2 FQGNSA. The V end lost 3 bases, the J end lost 0 bases, and 11 bases lay between the germline ends. This CDR3 contains 15 residues. This chain's CDR3 is CASSFDREYQETQYF. The CDR3 DNA reads TGTGCCAGCAGCTTTGATCGTGAATACCAAGAGACCCAGTACTTC.

V usage is TRBV19 and J usage is TRBJ2-3; D assignment may be TRBD1 or TRBD2 (5 bases each). The V and J ends lost 10 bases and 4 bases respectively, with 18 bases between them. CDR3 size: 14 residues. Germline CDR1 reads LNHDA; CDR2 reads SQIVND (reference sequence). The CDR3 spells CAISRQHGADTQYF. In nucleotides, the CDR3 is TGTGCCATCAGTCGACAGCACGGGGCAGATACGCAGTATTTT.

The V call is TRBV4-2, the J call TRBJ1-4; D remains ambiguous. The length of the CDR3 is 15 residues. Trimming removed 4 bases at V and 6 bases at J, with 15 bases between. Germline CDR1 is LGHNA and CDR2 is YNFKEQ. CDR3: CASSPIPGRDEKLFF. The CDR3 DNA is TGTGCCAGCAGCCCGATCCCCGGACGGGATGAAAAACTGTTTTTT.

The chain links TRBV3-1 to TRBJ2-3; 11 bases are a match to TRBD2. CDR3 length equals 20 residues. V lost 1 base, J lost 5 bases, and 17 bases stayed unmatched. CDR1 is LGHDT and CDR2 is YNNKEL in the germline V gene (reference sequence). The CDR3 spells CASSQVNKVTSGGWRDTQYF. CDR3 sequence (DNA): TGTGCCAGCAGCCAAGTGAATAAGGTTACTAGCGGGGGATGGAGAGATACGCAGTATTTT.

J is TRBJ2-4 and V is TRBV27; maybe TRBD2 (5 bases). TRBJ2-7 matches the DNA end more closely, so the J call is doubtful. Germline V gene lookup returns CDR1 MNHEY and CDR2 SMNVEV (reference sequence). The CDR3 length is 16 residues. This chain's CDR3 is CASSSPKSFGIYEQYF. In DNA, the CDR3 is TGTGCCAGCAGTTCCCCGAAAAGTTTCGGGATCTACGAGCAGTACTTC.

This chain uses TRBV7-2 with TRBJ2-1, with TRBD1 identical over 9 bases. Germline trimming cut 4 bases from V and 13 bases from J; bases unmatched to any gene: 11. CDR1 SGHTA and CDR2 FQGNSA come from the germline V gene. This CDR3 region has 14 residues. Here the CDR3 DNA reads TGTGCCAGCAGCTCCATACAACCGGGACAGGGACAGTTCTTC. It is translated as CASSSIQPGQGQFF.

The genes are TRBV28 and TRBJ1-2; D is undetermined. The V end was cut by 5 bases, the J end by 4 bases, with 8 bases between. The CDR3 runs to 12 residues. Germline assignment: CDR1 MDHEN and CDR2 SYDVKM. CDR3 residues: CASSPYGYGYTF. CDR3 nucleotide sequence: TGTGCCAGCAGTCCTTACGGCTATGGCTACACCTTC.

In this sample, this clonotype turned up once. The genes are TRBV2 and TRBJ1-2; D remains unclear. The germline V and J ends were trimmed by 6 bases and 3 bases, with 11 bases remaining between them. The CDR3 extends over 13 amino acids. In germline, CDR1 is SNHLY, CDR2 FYNNEI. In DNA form, the CDR3 reads TGTGCCAGCAGCGCCTCTAGGGACTATGGCTACACCTTC. Amino acids: CASSASRDYGYTF.

This clonotype was seen a handful of times. The chain carries TRBV5-1 and TRBJ2-6, with TRBD1 matching 7 bases. CDR3 length: 17 residues. V lost 4 bases to trimming and J lost 0 bases; unmatched junction nucleotides: 7. Germline CDR1 and CDR2: SGHRS and YFSETQ. CDR3 protein: CASSLRRGTSGANVLTF. CDR3 coding DNA: TGCGCCAGCAGCCTTCGCAGGGGGACCTCTGGGGCCAACGTCCTGACTTTC.

This clonotype has ten or more counts. V usage is TRBV4-3 and J usage is TRBJ2-5; a possible D gene is TRBD1 (5 bases). Germline CDR1 LGHNA, CDR2 YSLEER. The CDR3 is made up of 12 amino acids. V lost 6 bases, J lost 0 bases, and 5 bases lay in between. The CDR3 DNA reads as TGCGCCAGCAGAGGGGACCAAGAGACCCAGTACTTC. Amino acid sequence: CASRGDQETQYF.

The chain combines TRBV3-1 with TRBJ1-2, with D unresolved. The V end was cut by 4 bases, the J end by 7 bases, with 19 bases between. Germline V lookup: CDR1 LGHDT, CDR2 YNNKEL (reference sequence). The CDR3 runs to 15 residues. The CDR3 DNA reads TGTGCCAGCAGCCCCTCCCCCAGCGGGGTAGTTGGCTACACCTTC. Its protein product is CASSPSPSGVVGYTF.